These T cell receptor beta chains were read from a single sample in a study of T cell changes during pregnancy in multiple sclerosis. The data were produced by immunoSEQ multiplex PCR, yet TCRdb's version contains in-frame clones alone and is incomplete. The table includes 25,000 to 30,000 clones, over 65% detected once. Sequenced here: CD8+ T cells from peripheral blood mononuclear cells, sampled after pregnancy. The receptors were gathered from a female donor with multiple sclerosis, enrolled in a pregnancy study. The CDR3 runs from the conserved cysteine through the conserved F or W. The order of the fields is J gene, clone size, D gene, V gene, CDR3 protein, CDR3 DNA. D genes are given only for firm matches. A clone size is listed for some rows: how often the clone was seen (once, few, many), or a class if it is expanded.

>TRBJ1-2|-|-|TRBV7-2
CASSPRWGDGYTF
TGTGCCAGCAGCCCCCGTTGGGGGGATGGCTACACCTTC
>TRBJ1-4|once|TRBD1|TRBV5-1
CASSLGQGFKGEKLFF
TGCGCCAGCAGCTTGGGACAGGGGTTTAAGGGTGAAAAACTGTTTTTT
>TRBJ1-3|-|-|TRBV9
CASSVDGNTIYF
TGTGCCAGCAGCGTAGACGGGAACACCATATATTTT
>TRBJ2-2|-|TRBD2|TRBV30
CAWSVQPGGAGELFF
TGTGCCTGGAGTGTACAGCCCGGGGGGGCCGGGGAGCTGTTTTTT
>TRBJ2-5|-|-|TRBV19
CATQDWGSQETQYF
TGTGCCACCCAAGACTGGGGCAGCCAAGAGACCCAGTACTTC
>TRBJ1-2|-|-|TRBV11-2
CASSLSGAVYGYTF
TGTGCCAGCAGCTTGTCAGGGGCCGTCTATGGCTACACCTTC
>TRBJ1-2|-|-|TRBV4-3
CASSPTGHPNYGYTF
TGCGCCAGCAGCCCAACGGGACACCCTAACTATGGCTACACCTTC
>TRBJ1-5|once|-|TRBV7-9
CASSSVGGNQPQHF
TGTGCCAGCAGCTCCGTGGGGGGAAATCAGCCCCAGCATTTT
>TRBJ2-7|many|-|TRBV6-1
CASSEAGGGSYEQYF
TGTGCCAGCAGTGAAGCGGGAGGGGGCTCCTACGAGCAGTACTTC
>TRBJ1-2|-|-|TRBV6-5
CASGPFNGYTF
TGTGCCAGCGGCCCCTTTAATGGCTACACCTTC
>TRBJ2-1|-|-|TRBV19
CAISDGRPDEQFF
TGTGCCATCTCAGATGGGCGACCGGATGAGCAGTTCTTC
>TRBJ1-6|-|-|TRBV2
CASSLRSSYSPLHF
TGTGCCAGCAGCCTCCGAAGTAGTTATTCACCCCTCCACTTT
>TRBJ2-7|-|-|TRBV28
CASSLGAYEQYF
TGTGCCAGCAGTTTAGGGGCATACGAGCAGTACTTC
>TRBJ2-3|-|-|TRBV28
CASSLARDWFYDTQYF
TGTGCCAGCAGTTTAGCCCGGGACTGGTTCTACGATACGCAGTATTTT
>TRBJ1-4|-|-|TRBV4-1
CASSQVLGRNEKLFF
TGCGCCAGCAGCCAAGTGCTGGGCCGAAATGAAAAACTGTTTTTT
>TRBJ2-1|-|TRBD1|TRBV6-4
CASSGQGADYNEQFF
TGTGCCAGCAGTGGACAGGGGGCGGACTACAATGAGCAGTTCTTC
>TRBJ2-7|-|TRBD2|TRBV11-2
CASSLWDSGGYEQYF
TGTGCCAGCAGCTTATGGGATAGCGGGGGGTACGAGCAGTACTTC
>TRBJ2-7|-|-|TRBV11-2
CASSLPVAYEQYF
TGTGCCAGCAGCTTACCTGTGGCATACGAGCAGTACTTC
>TRBJ2-2|-|-|TRBV27
CASSPLTGELFF
TGTGCCAGCAGTCCCCTAACCGGGGAGCTGTTTTTT
>TRBJ1-6|-|TRBD1|TRBV6-5
CASSYLDRGGSPLHF
TGTGCCAGCAGTTACCTGGACAGGGGGGGTTCACCCCTCCACTTT
>TRBJ2-7|-|-|TRBV7-2
CASRPDDRGEQYF
TGTGCCAGCAGACCGGACGACCGGGGCGAGCAGTACTTC
>TRBJ1-1|-|TRBD1|TRBV19
CASSHAGQMNTEAFF
TGTGCCAGTAGTCATGCGGGACAGATGAACACTGAAGCTTTCTTT
>TRBJ2-7|-|-|TRBV30
CAWSVLGREYHEQYF
TGTGCCTGGAGTGTACTTGGCAGGGAATACCACGAGCAGTACTTC
>TRBJ2-7|-|TRBD1|TRBV11-1
CASSLAPREGAWEQYF
TGTGCCAGCAGCTTAGCACCCCGCGAGGGGGCGTGGGAGCAGTACTTC
>TRBJ2-1|-|TRBD2|TRBV7-9
CASSNWDYPRTYNEQFF
TGTGCCAGCAGCAACTGGGACTACCCAAGAACCTACAATGAGCAGTTCTTC
>TRBJ2-5|-|-|TRBV5-8
CASSFNWGVQETQYF
TGTGCCAGCAGCTTTAATTGGGGGGTCCAAGAGACCCAGTACTTC
>TRBJ2-3|-|TRBD1|TRBV7-3
CASSLGTGESTDTQYF
TGTGCCAGCAGCTTAGGGACAGGGGAGAGCACAGATACGCAGTATTTT
>TRBJ2-2|-|TRBD2|TRBV6-4
CASSTSGTGELFF
TGTGCCAGCAGTACTAGCGGCACCGGGGAGCTGTTTTTT